The clone carrying this T cell receptor beta chain was seen a handful of times. Its target is not known. The data were obtained in a study of blood T cells in healthy people across ages. General study points: Older age coincided with a roughly linear decline in TCR beta diversity per million T cells. Donor CMV status, an unknown factor, possibly confounded changes in expanded clonotypes.

Every donor gave approximately 10 milliliters of peripheral blood. V was trimmed by 9 bases and J by 7 bases, leaving 11 bases between them. The CDR3 totals 11 residues. Through a sample-barcoded 5' primer and a J-beta primer mix, a second PCR was run for 7 to 11 cycles. TCRdb redid the calling of the 5' RACE reads with MiXCR, one entry per CDR3 protein. The sample has about 1,400,000 distinct CDR3 sequences; 55% to 75% are singletons. V is TRBV12-3 or TRBV12-4 and J is TRBJ2-3, with D uncertain. The source material was blood. The TCR originated in a man younger than 35 in good health. The CDR3 DNA reads as TGTGCCAGTACGTCCGATTATACGCAGTATTTT. This encodes CASTSDYTQYF.